The entry below gives a single T cell receptor beta chain sequence along with its context. What antigen it recognizes has not been identified. No quality values exist for individual bases; no much larger clone is one base distant. This sample was taken from a study of shared clonotypes between healthy human individuals (TCRdb year 2020). For the wider study: The cohort included a few men and a couple of women between 18 and 49 years of age. For each donor, three plates each were used for CD4 naive and CD4 memory, two plates were used for CD8 naive, and one plate was used for CD8 memory. To estimate repertoire size and how much clonotypes are shared between individuals, the study performed deep sequencing of blood TCR repertoires from 4 to 6 healthy adults. Libraries were prepared and TCR repertoires were sequenced by different laboratories using diverse techniques, in order to increase sequencing depth and limit assay-specific biases. Leukapheresis yielded between about 0.94 and 10 billion PBMCs per donor.

The donors were healthy, HIV-negative adults with no recently reported acute infections or vaccinations. All donors were Caucasian adults living in Nashville, Tennessee, USA. CD4+ T cells were enriched through magnetic negative selection, after which naive cells were positively selected on CD45RA and the remaining negative fraction served as the memory subset. After blood collection by leukapheresis, PBMCs were isolated using Ficoll-Histopaque density gradient centrifugation and then cryopreserved in the vapor phase of liquid nitrogen. Analytical flow cytometry was used to check the purity and quantity of every magnetically sorted T cell population. From each sorted fraction, genomic DNA was isolated and quantified by UV absorbance on a Nanodrop 2000c. The CDR3 sequence holds 15 residues, the cysteine and phenylalanine included. The retained sequence is limited to the CDR3, 45 bases, with the frame set at the first base. CDR1 and CDR2 were assigned from the germline V gene as SNHLY and FYNNEI. V lost 3 bases and J lost 6 bases; the stretch between them is 17 bases long.

Overall study results and their limits: Because the study included a small number of donors, the genetic and exposure-history diversity represented was limited. Higher generation probabilities were observed for clonotypes shared by all four sorted-subset donors than for non-shared clonotypes. Sharing across several donors was observed for 4.5% to 6.5% of naive CD4, under 4% of naive CD8, 2% to 2.5% of memory CD4, and less than 0.45% of memory CD8 clonotypes. Naive subsets generally had larger estimated clonotype richness than memory subsets did. Rarefaction of sorted-subset datasets indicated incomplete sequencing despite the large sequencing depth. Only blood was sampled, and tissue TCR repertoires likely differ from those in blood. Pairwise subsampling indicated that sequencing depth was expected to affect the degree of clonotype sharing among donors.

TCR CDR3 regions were amplified from genomic DNA by multiplex PCR using the deep immunoSEQ assay. Extracted genomic DNA from each cell subset was spread evenly across all wells of several immunoSEQ 96-well plates, with each plate serving as a replicate. For sorted subsets, 200 to 250 ng of genomic DNA, equivalent to 30,000 or so T cell genomes, went into each replicate PCR. Purified libraries were measured with a Qubit 3.0 fluorometer, size-checked on a Bioanalyzer 2100, and measured again with the KAPA Library Quantification kit. Every immunoSEQ 96-well plate was sequenced on a separate single-read 150-cycle Illumina NextSeq 550 flow cell. On the authors' methods: Because the immunoSEQ output included only junctional sequences and no quality scores, the filtering could not be the same as the filtering used for full-length reads. Sequences were annotated with PyIR, a Python wrapper for IgBLAST v1.9, using IMGT germline references to assign V/J genes and CDR3. Reads were filtered out if the reads had weak V/J assignments (E-value above 1e-6), no CDR3, stop codons, out-of-frame junctions, or ambiguous translated residues. V3J clonotypes were defined as sequences sharing an identical inferred V gene, J gene, and CDR3 amino acid sequence. Percentage overlap between repertoires was calculated by dividing the number of shared unique clonotypes by the size of the smaller repertoire. Richness of each repertoire was evaluated using RTK rarefaction, the Chao1 estimator, and Recon v2.1 estimates of unobserved clonotypes. For all TCRbeta clonotypes obtained by the gDNA method from four donors, generation probabilities were computed with OLGA. TCRdb obtained this table from immuneACCESS and retained in-frame rearrangements with V and J assigned. These tables miss some clones; where compared with another copy, unresolved V genes account for less than half of the shortfall, and the remainder is unexplained. Clone size and V and J calls were adopted from that table, with D and trimming inferred from the DNA. Here the sample has around 200,000 clones; over 50% occur a single time. The top ten hold under 11% of the sample.

Sequencing was performed on memory CD4+ T cells sorted from blood. Interpreted using the paper, the cell subset or site label stands for: CD45RA-negative fraction. The chain is encoded by TRBV2 joined to TRBJ1-1; the D gene is possibly TRBD1, with 5 bases matching. This clonotype was sampled from a man aged 25-45 years in good health. The sequenced DNA: TGTGCCAGCAGTGATCACTGGGGCTCTGACTCTGAAGCTTTCTTT. Translated, it gives CASSDHWGSDSEAFF.